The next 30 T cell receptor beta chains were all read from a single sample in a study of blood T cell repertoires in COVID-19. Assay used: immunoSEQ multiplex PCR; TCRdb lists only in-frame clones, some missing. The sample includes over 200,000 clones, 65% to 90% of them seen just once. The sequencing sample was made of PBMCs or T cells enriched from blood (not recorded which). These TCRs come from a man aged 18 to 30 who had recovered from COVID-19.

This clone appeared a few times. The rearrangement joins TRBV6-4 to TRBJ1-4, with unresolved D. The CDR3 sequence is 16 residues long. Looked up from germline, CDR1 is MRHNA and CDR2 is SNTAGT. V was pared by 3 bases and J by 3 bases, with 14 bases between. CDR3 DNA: TGTGCCAGCAGTGAGCAGCCGGGGTCCCCTAATGAAAAACTGTTTTTT. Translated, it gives CASSEQPGSPNEKLFF.

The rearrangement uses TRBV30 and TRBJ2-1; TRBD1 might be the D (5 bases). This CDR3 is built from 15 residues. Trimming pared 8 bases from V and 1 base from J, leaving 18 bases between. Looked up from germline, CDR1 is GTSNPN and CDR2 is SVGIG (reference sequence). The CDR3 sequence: CAGKILRGSYNEQFF. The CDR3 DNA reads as TGTGCCGGGAAAATATTAAGGGGTTCCTACAATGAGCAGTTCTTC.

The CDR3 spells CASSLGDRAGNQPQHF. The CDR3 DNA reads TGTGCCAGCAGCTTAGGTGACAGAGCAGGCAATCAGCCCCAGCATTTT. V gene TRBV7-6 combines with J gene TRBJ1-5; D may be TRBD1 (5 bases). CDR3 length equals 16 residues. The germline gives CDR1 SGHVS, CDR2 FNYEAQ. Trimming pared 1 base from V and 2 bases from J, leaving 12 bases between.

CDR3 bases: TGCGCCAGCAGCTTGGCTAGCCAGGGGGCGCGAGAGACCCAGTACTTC. The encoded protein is CASSLASQGARETQYF. The chain employs TRBV5-1 and TRBJ2-5; TRBD1 agrees at 8 bases. The germline CDR1 and CDR2 sequences are SGHRS and YFSETQ. V was pared by 0 bases and J by 4 bases, with 8 bases of the junction left unmatched. The CDR3 length is 16 residues.

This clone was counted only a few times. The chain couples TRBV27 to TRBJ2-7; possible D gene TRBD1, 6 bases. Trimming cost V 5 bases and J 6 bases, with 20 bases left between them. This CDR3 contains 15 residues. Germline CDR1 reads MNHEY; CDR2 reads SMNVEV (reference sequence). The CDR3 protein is CASSPTTGNRGEQYF. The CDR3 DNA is TGTGCCAGCAGTCCGACGACAGGTAATCGTGGCGAGCAGTACTTC.

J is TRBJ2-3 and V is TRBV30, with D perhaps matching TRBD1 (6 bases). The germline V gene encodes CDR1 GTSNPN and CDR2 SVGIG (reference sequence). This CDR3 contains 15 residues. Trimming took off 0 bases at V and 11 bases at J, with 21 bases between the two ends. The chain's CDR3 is CAWSVRQEGNLGQYF. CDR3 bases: TGTGCCTGGAGTGTGAGACAGGAAGGAAACCTGGGGCAGTATTTT.

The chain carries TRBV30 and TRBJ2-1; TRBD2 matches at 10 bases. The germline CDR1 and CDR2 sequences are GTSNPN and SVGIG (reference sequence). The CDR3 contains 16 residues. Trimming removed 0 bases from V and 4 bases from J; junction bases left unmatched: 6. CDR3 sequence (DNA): TGTGCCTGGAGTGTGAGCGGGAGGGCCCGGTACAATGAGCAGTTCTTC. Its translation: CAWSVSGRARYNEQFF. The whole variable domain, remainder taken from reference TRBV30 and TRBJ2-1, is SQTIHQWPATLVQPVGSPLSLECTVEGTSNPNLYWYRQAAGRGLQLLFYSVGIGQISSEVPQNLSASRPQDRQFILSSKKLLLSDSGFYLCAWSVSGRARYNEQFFGPGTRLTVL.

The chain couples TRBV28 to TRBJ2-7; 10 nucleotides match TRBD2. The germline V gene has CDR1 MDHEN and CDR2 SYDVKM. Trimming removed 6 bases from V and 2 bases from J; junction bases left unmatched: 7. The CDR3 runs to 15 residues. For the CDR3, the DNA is TGTGCCAGCAGGATAGGTACTAGCGGGACCTACGAGCAGTACTTC. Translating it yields CASRIGTSGTYEQYF. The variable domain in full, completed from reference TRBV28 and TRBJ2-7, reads DVKVTQSSRYLVKRTGEKVFLECVQDMDHENMFWYRQDPGLGLRLIYFSYDVKMKEKGDIPEGYSVSREKKERFSLILESASTNQTSMYLCASRIGTSGTYEQYFGPGTRLTVT.

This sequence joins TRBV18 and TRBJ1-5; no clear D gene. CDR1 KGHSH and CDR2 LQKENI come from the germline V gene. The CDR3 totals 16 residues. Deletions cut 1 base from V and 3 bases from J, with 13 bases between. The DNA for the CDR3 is TGTGCCAGCTCACCACAGGGAGCCGGGAACAATCAGCCCCAGCATTTT. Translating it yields CASSPQGAGNNQPQHF.

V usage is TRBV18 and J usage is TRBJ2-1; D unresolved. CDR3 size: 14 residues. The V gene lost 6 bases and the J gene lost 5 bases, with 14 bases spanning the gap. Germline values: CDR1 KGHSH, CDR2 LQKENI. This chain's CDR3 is CASSQSHRDNEQFF. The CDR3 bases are TGTGCCAGCTCGCAATCACACCGGGACAATGAGCAGTTCTTC. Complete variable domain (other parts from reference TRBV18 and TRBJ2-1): NAGVMQNPRHLVRRRGQEARLRCSPMKGHSHVYWYRQLPEEGLKFMVYLQKENIIDESGMPKERFSAEFPKEGPSILRIQQVVRGDSAAYFCASSQSHRDNEQFFGPGTRLTVL.

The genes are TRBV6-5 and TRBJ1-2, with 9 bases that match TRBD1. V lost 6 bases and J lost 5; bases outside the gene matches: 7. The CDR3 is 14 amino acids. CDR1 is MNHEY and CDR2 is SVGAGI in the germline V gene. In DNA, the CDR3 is TGTGCCAGCAGCAAACAGGGGGCGGATTATGGCTACACCTTC. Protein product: CASSKQGADYGYTF.

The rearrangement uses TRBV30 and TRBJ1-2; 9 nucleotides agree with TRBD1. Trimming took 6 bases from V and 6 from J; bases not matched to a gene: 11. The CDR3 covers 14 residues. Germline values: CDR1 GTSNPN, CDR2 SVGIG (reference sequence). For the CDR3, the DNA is TGTGCCTGTTCCGTCACCGGGACAGGGAATGGCTACACCTTC. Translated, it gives CACSVTGTGNGYTF.

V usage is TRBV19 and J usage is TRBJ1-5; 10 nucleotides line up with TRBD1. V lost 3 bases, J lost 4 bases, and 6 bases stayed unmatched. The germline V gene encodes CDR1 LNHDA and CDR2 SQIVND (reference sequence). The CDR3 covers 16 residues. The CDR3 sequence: CASSIRQGAINQPQHF. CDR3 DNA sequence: TGTGCCAGTAGTATCCGACAGGGGGCGATAAATCAGCCCCAGCATTTT.

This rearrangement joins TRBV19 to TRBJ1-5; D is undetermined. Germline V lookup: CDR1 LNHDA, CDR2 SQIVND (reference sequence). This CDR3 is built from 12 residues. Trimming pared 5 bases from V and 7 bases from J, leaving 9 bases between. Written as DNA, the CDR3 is TGTGCCAGTAGTGCCCCGGAGCAGCCCCAGCATTTT. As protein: CASSAPEQPQHF.

The CDR3 sequence is CASSVGSSGGYEQYF. The DNA for the CDR3 is TGTGCCAGCAGCGTAGGGTCTAGCGGGGGTTACGAGCAGTACTTC. The rearrangement joins TRBV9 to TRBJ2-7; the match to TRBD2 covers 10 bases. J was trimmed by 4 bases and V by 0 bases; bases with no gene match: 4. The germline V gene encodes CDR1 SGDLS and CDR2 YYNGEE. CDR3 length: 15 residues.

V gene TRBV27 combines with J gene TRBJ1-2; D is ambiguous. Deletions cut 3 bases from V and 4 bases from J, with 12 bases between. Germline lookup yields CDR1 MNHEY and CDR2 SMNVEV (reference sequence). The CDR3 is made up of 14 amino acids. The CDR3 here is CASSLGRNIYGYTF. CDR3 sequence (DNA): TGTGCCAGCAGTTTGGGCAGAAATATCTATGGCTACACCTTC.

The CDR3 DNA reads as TGTGCCAGCAGCTGGACAGGGTCTGAAGCTTTCTTT. Its translation is CASSWTGSEAFF. The chain couples TRBV7-9 to TRBJ1-1; 8 bases match TRBD1. The V and J ends lost 4 bases and 6 bases, in that order; junction bases with no gene match: 1. Germline CDR1 is SEHNR and CDR2 is FQNEAQ (reference sequence). The CDR3 covers 12 residues.

CDR3 residues: CASSRRTGRTGELFF. The DNA for the CDR3 is TGTGCCAGCAGCCGACGGACAGGGCGGACCGGGGAGCTGTTTTTT. The rearrangement uses TRBV11-2 and TRBJ2-2; 8 bases match TRBD1. V shed 5 bases and J 5 bases; nucleotides not matched to a gene: 7. The CDR3 has 15 amino acids. CDR1 and CDR2 from the germline V gene are SGHAT and FQNNGV. Using reference TRBV11-2 and TRBJ2-2 for the parts outside the CDR3, the full variable domain is EAGVAQSPRYKIIEKRQSVAFWCNPISGHATLYWYQQILGQGPKLLIQFQNNGVVDDSQLPKDRFSAERLKGVDSTLKIQPAKLEDSAVYLCASSRRTGRTGELFFGEGSRLTVL.

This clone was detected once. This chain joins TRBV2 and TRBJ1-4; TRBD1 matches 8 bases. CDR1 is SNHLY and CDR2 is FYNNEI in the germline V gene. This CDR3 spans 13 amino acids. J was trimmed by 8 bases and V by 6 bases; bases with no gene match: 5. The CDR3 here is CASSTGGGEKLFF. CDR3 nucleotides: TGTGCCAGCAGCACAGGGGGAGGGGAAAAACTGTTTTTT. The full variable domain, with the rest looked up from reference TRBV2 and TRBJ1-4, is EPEVTQTPSHQVTQMGQEVILRCVPISNHLYFYWYRQILGQKVEFLVSFYNNEISEKSEIFDDQFSVERPDGSNFTLKIRSTKLEDSAMYFCASSTGGGEKLFFGSGTQLSVL.

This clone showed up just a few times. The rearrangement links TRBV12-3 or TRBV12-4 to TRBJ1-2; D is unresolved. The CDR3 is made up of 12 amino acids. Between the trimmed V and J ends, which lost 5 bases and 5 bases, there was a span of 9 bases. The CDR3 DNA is TGTGCCAGCAGTGTGGCCAGTTATGGCTACACCTTC. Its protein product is CASSVASYGYTF.

The CDR3 here is CASSDGHNTEAFF. The CDR3 DNA is TGTGCCAGCAGTGACGGACACAACACTGAAGCTTTCTTT. This chain uses TRBV2 with TRBJ1-1, with D possibly matching TRBD1 (5 bases). V was pared by 3 bases and J by 2 bases, with 7 bases between. In germline, CDR1 is SNHLY, CDR2 FYNNEI. The CDR3 has 13 residues.

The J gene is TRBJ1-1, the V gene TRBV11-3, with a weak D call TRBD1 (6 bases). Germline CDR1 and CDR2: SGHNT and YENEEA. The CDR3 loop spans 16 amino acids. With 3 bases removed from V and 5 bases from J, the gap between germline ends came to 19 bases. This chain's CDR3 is CASSFPQGTASTEAFF. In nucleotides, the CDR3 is TGTGCCAGCAGCTTTCCCCAGGGGACGGCATCTACTGAAGCTTTCTTT.

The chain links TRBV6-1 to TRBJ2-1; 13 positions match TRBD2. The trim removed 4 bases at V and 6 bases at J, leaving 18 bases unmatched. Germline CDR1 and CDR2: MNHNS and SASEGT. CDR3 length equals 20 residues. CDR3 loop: CASSGLGLAGPFTRGNEQFF. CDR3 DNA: TGTGCCAGCAGTGGGTTGGGACTAGCGGGACCCTTTACAAGGGGCAATGAGCAGTTCTTC.

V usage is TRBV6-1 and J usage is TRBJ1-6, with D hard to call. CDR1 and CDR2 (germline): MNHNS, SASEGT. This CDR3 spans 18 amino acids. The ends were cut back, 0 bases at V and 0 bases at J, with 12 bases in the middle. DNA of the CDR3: TGTGCCAGCAGTGAAGCGGTATCAGAGGGCTCCTATAATTCACCCCTCCACTTT. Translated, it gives CASSEAVSEGSYNSPLHF.

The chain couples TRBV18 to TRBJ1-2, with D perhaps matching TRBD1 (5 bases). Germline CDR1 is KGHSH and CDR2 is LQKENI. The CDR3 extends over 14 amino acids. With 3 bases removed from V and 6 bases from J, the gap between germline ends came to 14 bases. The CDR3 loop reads CASSPGQPMHGYTF. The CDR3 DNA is TGTGCCAGCTCACCTGGACAACCTATGCATGGCTACACCTTC.

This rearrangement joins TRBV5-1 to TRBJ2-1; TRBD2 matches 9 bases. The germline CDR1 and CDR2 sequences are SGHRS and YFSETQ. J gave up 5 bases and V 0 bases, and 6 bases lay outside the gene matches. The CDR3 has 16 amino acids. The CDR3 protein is CASSLALSGGDNEQFF. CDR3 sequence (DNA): TGCGCCAGCAGCTTGGCCCTTAGCGGGGGAGACAATGAGCAGTTCTTC.

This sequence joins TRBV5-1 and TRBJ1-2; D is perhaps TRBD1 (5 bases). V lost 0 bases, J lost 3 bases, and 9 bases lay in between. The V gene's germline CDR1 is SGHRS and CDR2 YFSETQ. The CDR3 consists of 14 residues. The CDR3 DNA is TGCGCCAGCAGCTTGGCAGGGTGGGACTATGGCTACACCTTC. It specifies CASSLAGWDYGYTF.

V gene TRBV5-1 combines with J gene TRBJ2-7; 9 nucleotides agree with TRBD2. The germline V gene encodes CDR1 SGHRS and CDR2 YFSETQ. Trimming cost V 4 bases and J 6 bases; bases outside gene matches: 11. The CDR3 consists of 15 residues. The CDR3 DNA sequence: TGCGCCAGCAGCAATCCTAGCGGGGACTTTCTCGAGCAGTACTTC. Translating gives CASSNPSGDFLEQYF.

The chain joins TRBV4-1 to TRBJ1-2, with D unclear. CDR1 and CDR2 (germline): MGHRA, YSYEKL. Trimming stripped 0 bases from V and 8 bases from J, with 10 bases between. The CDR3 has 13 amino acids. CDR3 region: CASSQDLAGGYTF. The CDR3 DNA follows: TGCGCCAGCAGCCAAGATTTGGCGGGAGGCTACACCTTC.

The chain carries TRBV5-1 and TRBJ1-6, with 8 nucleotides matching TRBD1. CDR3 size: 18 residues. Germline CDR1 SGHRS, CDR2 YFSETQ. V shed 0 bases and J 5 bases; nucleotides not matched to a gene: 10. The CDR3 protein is CASSLDETGVRHNSPLHF. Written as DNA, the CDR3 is TGCGCCAGCAGCTTGGATGAGACAGGGGTCCGACATAATTCACCCCTCCACTTT.